A few counts support the clone carrying this T cell receptor beta chain. Antigen unknown. Time point described: newly diagnosed GD, antithyroid drugs for less than 3 months. RNA isolated from PBMCs was used to make the TCR library. This CDR3 has 14 amino acids. Germline CDR1 is KGHSH and CDR2 is LQKENI. The germline V and J ends were trimmed by 5 bases and 5 bases, with 15 bases remaining between them. The sample comes from a study of regulatory T cells in long-lasting Graves disease. Whole-study results and caveats: The study found lower TCR diversity in persistent Graves' patients than in newly diagnosed ones. TRBV28, TRBJ1-2 and TRBJ2-5 were segments that persistent disease favored.

Arm-PCR of CDR3 regions and iRepertoire HTBI primers were the basis on which TCR beta libraries were built. TCRdb passed the multiplex PCR reads through MiXCR, listing each CDR3 protein once. The data hold hundreds of thousands of distinct CDR3 sequences, with approximately 15% observed a single time. The same data also went into a second study, on T cells in Graves' hyperthyroidism and ophthalmopathy. That report adds: When the TCR CDR3 underwent first-round RT-PCR, the HTBI primer set was used. The authors' 13 V-J model separated ophthalmopathy from stable hyperthyroidism.

The sequences come from peripheral blood mononuclear cells (PBMCs), collected at new diagnosis, from a patient treated with antithyroid drugs. The chain joins TRBV18 to TRBJ1-1; D is uncertain. This receptor was taken from a man aged 25 to 45 with Graves disease. For the CDR3, the DNA is TGTGCCAGCTCAATATCCGGGGTGGGAACTGAAGCTTTCTTT. Translation: CASSISGVGTEAFF.